This TCR beta chain was profiled in a study of post-analysis software for immune sequencing data (dated by TCRdb to between 2015 and 2017). For context, the study as a whole: Recorded disease courses included relapsing-remitting, secondary progressive and progressive-relapsing multiple sclerosis, with some patients lacking subtype annotation. The patient repertoires were set against eleven to twelve previously published healthy control repertoires from donors whose ages ranged from roughly 6 to 27 years. A subset of samples was prepared in parallel using single-end sample barcoding, then pooled and co-amplified after Illumina adapter ligation. General study outcomes and caveats: The control group was slightly older than the multiple sclerosis patient group. Four or five TRBV segments, including TRBV5-6, TRBV5-1 and TRBV20-1, were significantly more frequent in patients than controls. When samples were clustered directly using the F measure, samples prepared in the same batch co-clustered strongly, which prompted a batch-effect correction. Normalized Chao1 diversity was significantly lower in multiple sclerosis patients than controls, suggesting substantial peripheral T-cell clonal expansion.

Taken from cysteine to phenylalanine, the CDR3 has 14 residues. Left in the record is the CDR3 DNA by itself, 42 bases read in frame from the first base. The germline V gene (reference sequence) yields DFQATT for CDR1 and SNEGSKA for CDR2. Comments on this clonotype: The antigen it binds to is not known. Base quality data are lacking; no much larger clone is found one base away.

Libraries came from PCR. Sequencer: Illumina HiSeq 2500. To reduce PCR and sequencing biases, unique molecular identifiers were built into the TCR beta cDNA libraries. Per 1 to 10 million input T cells, some 500,000 cDNA molecules were obtained, such that each molecule approximated one T cell. The patient libraries were prepared and sequenced using the same protocol as the earlier healthy control dataset. Within a given batch, samples were prepared together, multiplexed and sequenced on the same HiSeq lane. From the authors' description of their analysis: MIGEC handled the raw barcoded reads, throwing out single-read molecular identifier groups before consensus assembly and CDR3 extraction. Clonotype tables were post-analysed with VDJtools, and diversity was normalized by down-sampling all datasets to the smallest sample size. In repertoire overlap clustering, CDR3 amino acid sequences, but not nucleotide sequences, were matched to correct batch-related cross-sample contamination. TCRdb reprocessed the public reads (quality trimming at Q25 with fastp, clone calling with MiXCR) and kept in-frame beta chains. Every distinct CDR3 protein forms one entry, paired with its most common genes and DNA. TCRdb's processing, not the authors', yielded these V and J calls. The sample yields hundreds of thousands of distinct CDR3 sequences; roughly 27% were counted once. The ten largest clones add up to more than 0.45% of the sample.

TCR beta repertoires were profiled from peripheral blood of more than ten young patients with multiple sclerosis to demonstrate the VDJtools post-analysis software. The multiple sclerosis patients were children and adolescents ranging in age from roughly 6 to 15 years. The sample comprised blood. The receptor chain draws on TRBV20-1 and TRBJ2-1; no D gene is confidently identified. The source of this sequence is a girl between 10 and 17 years old with multiple sclerosis. This receptor carries the CDR3 CRALLGTRVDEQFF. In nucleotide form, the sequence is TGCAGGGCCCTATTAGGTACCCGGGTGGATGAGCAGTTCTTC.